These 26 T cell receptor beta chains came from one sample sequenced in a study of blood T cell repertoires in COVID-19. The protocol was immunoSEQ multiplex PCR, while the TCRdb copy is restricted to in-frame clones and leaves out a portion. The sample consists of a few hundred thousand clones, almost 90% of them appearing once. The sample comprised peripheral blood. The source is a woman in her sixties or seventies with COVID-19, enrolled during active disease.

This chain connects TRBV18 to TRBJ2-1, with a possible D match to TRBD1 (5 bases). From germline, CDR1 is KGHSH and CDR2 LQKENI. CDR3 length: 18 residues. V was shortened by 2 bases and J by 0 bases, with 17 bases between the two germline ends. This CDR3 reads CASSPFRAGAASYNEQFF. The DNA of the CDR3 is TGTGCCAGCTCACCATTCAGGGCTGGCGCGGCCTCCTACAATGAGCAGTTCTTC.

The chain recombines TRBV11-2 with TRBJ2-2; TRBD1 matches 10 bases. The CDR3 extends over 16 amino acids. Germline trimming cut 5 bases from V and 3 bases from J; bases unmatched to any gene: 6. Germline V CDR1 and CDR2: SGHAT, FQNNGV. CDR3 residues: CASSRGDRGYTGELFF. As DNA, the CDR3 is TGTGCCAGCAGCCGGGGGGACAGGGGCTACACCGGGGAGCTGTTTTTT.

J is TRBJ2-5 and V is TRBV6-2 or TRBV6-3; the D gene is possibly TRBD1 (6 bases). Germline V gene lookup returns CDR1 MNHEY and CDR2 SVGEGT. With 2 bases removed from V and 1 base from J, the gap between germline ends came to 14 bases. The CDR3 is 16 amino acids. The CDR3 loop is CASSYAPGAVQETQYF. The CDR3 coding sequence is TGTGCCAGCAGTTACGCCCCAGGGGCAGTCCAAGAGACCCAGTACTTC.

CDR3 coding DNA: TGTGCCAGCAGCCATCTCCGGGACACCAAAATGAACACTGAAGCTTTCTTT. This gives the protein CASSHLRDTKMNTEAFF. The chain uses TRBV11-2 and TRBJ1-1, with a possible D match to TRBD1 (6 bases). The V gene's germline CDR1 is SGHAT and CDR2 FQNNGV. Between the trimmed V and J ends, which lost 5 bases and 0 bases, there was a span of 19 bases. CDR3 size: 17 residues. Combining the CDR3 with reference TRBV11-2 and TRBJ1-1 gives the whole variable domain EAGVAQSPRYKIIEKRQSVAFWCNPISGHATLYWYQQILGQGPKLLIQFQNNGVVDDSQLPKDRFSAERLKGVDSTLKIQPAKLEDSAVYLCASSHLRDTKMNTEAFFGQGTRLTVV.

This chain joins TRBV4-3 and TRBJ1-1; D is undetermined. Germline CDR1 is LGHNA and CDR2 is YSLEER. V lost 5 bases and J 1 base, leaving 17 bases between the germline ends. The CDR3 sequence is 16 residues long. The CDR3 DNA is TGCGCCAGCAGCGCTCGTCTGACAACCACGAACACTGAAGCTTTCTTT. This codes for CASSARLTTTNTEAFF.

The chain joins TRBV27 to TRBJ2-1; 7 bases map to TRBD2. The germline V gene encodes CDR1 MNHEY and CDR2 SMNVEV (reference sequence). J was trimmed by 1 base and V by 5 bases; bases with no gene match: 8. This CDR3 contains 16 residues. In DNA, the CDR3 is TGTGCCAGCAGTCCACCACGGGGGGTATCCTACAATGAGCAGTTCTTC. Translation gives CASSPPRGVSYNEQFF.

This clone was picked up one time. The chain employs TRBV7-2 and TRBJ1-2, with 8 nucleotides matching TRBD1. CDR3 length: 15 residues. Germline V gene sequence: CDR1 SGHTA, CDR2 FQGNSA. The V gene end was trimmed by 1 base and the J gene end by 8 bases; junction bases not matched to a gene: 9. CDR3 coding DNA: TGTGCCAGCAGCTTAGTGACAGGGGACTCAGCGGGCTACACCTTC. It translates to CASSLVTGDSAGYTF.

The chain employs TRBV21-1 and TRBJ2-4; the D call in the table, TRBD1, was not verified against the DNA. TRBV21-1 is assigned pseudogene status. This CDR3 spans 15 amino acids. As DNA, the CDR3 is TGTGCCAGCAACTCCGACAGGGGTGCCAAAAACATTCAGTACTTC. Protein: CASNSDRGAKNIQYF.

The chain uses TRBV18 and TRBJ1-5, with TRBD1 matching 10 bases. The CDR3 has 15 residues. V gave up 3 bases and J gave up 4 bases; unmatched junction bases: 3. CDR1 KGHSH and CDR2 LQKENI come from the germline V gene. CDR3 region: CASSPGQGWNQPQHF. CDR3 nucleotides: TGTGCCAGCTCACCGGGACAGGGGTGGAATCAGCCCCAGCATTTT.

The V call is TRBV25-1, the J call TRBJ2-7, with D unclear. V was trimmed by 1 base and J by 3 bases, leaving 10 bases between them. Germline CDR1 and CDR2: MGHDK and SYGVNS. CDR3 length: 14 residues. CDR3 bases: TGTGCCAGCAGTGAATCTGGCTCCCGCTACGAGCAGTACTTC. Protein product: CASSESGSRYEQYF.

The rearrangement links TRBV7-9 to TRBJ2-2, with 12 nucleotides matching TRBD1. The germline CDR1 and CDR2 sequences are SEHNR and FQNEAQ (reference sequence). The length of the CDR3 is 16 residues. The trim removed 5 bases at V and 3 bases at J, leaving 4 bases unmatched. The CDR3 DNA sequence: TGTGCCAGCAGCCGCGGGACAGGGGGCTACACCGGGGAGCTGTTTTTT. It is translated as CASSRGTGGYTGELFF.

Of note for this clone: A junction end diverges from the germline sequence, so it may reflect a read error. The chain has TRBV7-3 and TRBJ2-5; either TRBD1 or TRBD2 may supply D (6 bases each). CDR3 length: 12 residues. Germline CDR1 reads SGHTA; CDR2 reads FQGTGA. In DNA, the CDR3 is TGTGCCAGCAGCCTAACAGGGAGGCCCCAGTACTTC. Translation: CASSLTGRPQYF.

The CDR3 coding sequence is TGTGCCAGCAGCCGGGCATTGGGGGGGGCGACTAATGAAAAACTGTTTTTT. Translation: CASSRALGGATNEKLFF. The gene calls are TRBV14 and TRBJ1-4, with a possible D match to TRBD1 (6 bases). This CDR3 region has 17 residues. Trimming took 4 bases from V and 2 from J, leaving 17 bases between them. Germline loops: CDR1 SGHDN, CDR2 FVKESK.

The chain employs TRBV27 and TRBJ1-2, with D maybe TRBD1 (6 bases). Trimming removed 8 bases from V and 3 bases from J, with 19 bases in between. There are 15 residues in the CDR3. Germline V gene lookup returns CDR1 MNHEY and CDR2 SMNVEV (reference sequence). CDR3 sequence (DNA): TGTGCCAGCCGTGAGGGCGGACAGAGATACTATGGCTACACCTTC. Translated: CASREGGQRYYGYTF.

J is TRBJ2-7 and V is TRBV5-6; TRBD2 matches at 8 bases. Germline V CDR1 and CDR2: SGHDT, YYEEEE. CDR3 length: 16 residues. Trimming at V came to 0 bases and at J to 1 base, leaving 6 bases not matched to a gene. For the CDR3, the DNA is TGTGCCAGCAGCTTGGAAATGAGACTAGCGTCCTACGAGCAGTACTTC. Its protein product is CASSLEMRLASYEQYF.

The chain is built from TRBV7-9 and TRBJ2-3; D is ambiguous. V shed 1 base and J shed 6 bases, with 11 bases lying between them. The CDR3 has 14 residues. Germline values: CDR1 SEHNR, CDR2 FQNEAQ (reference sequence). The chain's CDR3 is CASSLGSVPDTQYF. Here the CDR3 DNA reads TGTGCCAGCAGCTTAGGGTCGGTTCCGGATACGCAGTATTTT.

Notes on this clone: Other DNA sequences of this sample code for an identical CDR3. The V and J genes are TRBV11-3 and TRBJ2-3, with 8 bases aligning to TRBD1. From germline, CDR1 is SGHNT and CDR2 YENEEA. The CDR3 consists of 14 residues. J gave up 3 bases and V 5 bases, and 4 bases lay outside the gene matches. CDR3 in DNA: TGTGCCAGCAGCCCCGGACAGGGTACAGATACGCAGTATTTT. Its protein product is CASSPGQGTDTQYF. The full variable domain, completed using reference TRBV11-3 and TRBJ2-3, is EAGVVQSPRYKIIEKKQPVAFWCNPISGHNTLYWYLQNLGQGPELLIRYENEEAVDDSQLPKDRFSAERLKGVDSTLKIQPAELGDSAVYLCASSPGQGTDTQYFGPGTRLTVL.

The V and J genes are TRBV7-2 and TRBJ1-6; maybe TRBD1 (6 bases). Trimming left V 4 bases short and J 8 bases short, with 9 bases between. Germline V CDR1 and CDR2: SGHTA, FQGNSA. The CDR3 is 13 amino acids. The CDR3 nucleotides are TGTGCCAGCAGCTACAGGGTTGATTCACCCCTCCACTTT. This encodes CASSYRVDSPLHF.

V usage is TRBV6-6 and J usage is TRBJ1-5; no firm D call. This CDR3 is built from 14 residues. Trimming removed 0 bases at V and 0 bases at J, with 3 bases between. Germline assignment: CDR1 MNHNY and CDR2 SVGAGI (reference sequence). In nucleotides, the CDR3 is TGTGCCAGCAGTTACTCGAGTAGCAATCAGCCCCAGCATTTT. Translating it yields CASSYSSSNQPQHF.

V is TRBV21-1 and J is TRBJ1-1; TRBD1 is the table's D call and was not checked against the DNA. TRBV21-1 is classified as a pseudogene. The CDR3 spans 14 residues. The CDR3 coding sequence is TGTGCCAGCACCCGACAGGGAAGGGACACTGAAGCTTTCTTT. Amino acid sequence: CASTRQGRDTEAFF.

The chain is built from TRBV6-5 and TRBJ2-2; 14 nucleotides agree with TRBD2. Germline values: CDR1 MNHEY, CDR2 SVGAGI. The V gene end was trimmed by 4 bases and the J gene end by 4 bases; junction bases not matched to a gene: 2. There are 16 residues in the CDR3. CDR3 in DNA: TGTGCCAGCAGTTGGACTAGCGGGGGGACCACCGGGGAGCTGTTTTTT. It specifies CASSWTSGGTTGELFF.

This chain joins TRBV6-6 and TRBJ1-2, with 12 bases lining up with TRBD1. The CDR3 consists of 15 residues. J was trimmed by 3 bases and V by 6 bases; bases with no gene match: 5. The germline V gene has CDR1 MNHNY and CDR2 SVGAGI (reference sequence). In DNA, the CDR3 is TGTGCCAGCAGCCAGGGACAGGGGGCTTACTATGGCTACACCTTC. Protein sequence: CASSQGQGAYYGYTF.

CDR3 sequence (DNA): TGTGCCAGCAGTTTAGAAACAGGTTTGTCCCGACCCCTCCACTTT. Amino acid sequence: CASSLETGLSRPLHF. The chain links TRBV27 to TRBJ1-6; possible D gene TRBD1, 5 bases. V gave up 2 bases and J gave up 12 bases, with 17 bases separating them. The length of the CDR3 is 15 residues. The germline CDR1 and CDR2 sequences are MNHEY and SMNVEV (reference sequence).

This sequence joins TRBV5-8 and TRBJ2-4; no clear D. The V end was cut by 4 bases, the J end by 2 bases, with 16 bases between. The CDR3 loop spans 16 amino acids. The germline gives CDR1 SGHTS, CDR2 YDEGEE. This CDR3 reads CASSNRQALSKNIQYF. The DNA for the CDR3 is TGTGCCAGCAGCAACCGGCAGGCTCTATCCAAAAACATTCAGTACTTC.

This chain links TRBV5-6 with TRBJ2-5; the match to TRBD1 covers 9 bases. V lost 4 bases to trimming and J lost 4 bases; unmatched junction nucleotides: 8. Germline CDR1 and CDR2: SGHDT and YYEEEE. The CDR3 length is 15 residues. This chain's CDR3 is CASSLQGAGGETQYF. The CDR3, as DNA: TGTGCCAGCAGCCTACAGGGGGCTGGAGGAGAGACCCAGTACTTC.

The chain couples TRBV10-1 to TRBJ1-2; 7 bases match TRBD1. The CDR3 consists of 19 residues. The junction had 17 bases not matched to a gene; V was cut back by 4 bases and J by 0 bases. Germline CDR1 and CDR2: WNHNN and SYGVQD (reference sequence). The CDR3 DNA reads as TGCGCCAGCAGTGGTCGGTTGGGGACAGTCCCCAGAACTAACTATGGCTACACCTTC. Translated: CASSGRLGTVPRTNYGYTF.